This TCR beta chain was profiled in a study of T cell repertoires in cytomegalovirus infection. Study-wide background: Evidence of both CMV infection and a matching HLA type came from public TCR beta signatures. Study-level results: Individuals carrying CMV plus the relevant HLA were identified by cumulative frequency of public TCR beta families. Ex vivo responses were dominated by HLA-C-restricted CMV-specific TCR beta clonotypes.

Of note for this clonotype: The antigen remains unidentified.

The CDR3 totals 13 residues. Germline V gene sequence: CDR1 SGHVS, CDR2 FNYEAQ. Trimming shortened V by 6 bases and J by 1 base, and 9 bases separated the two germline ends. MiXCR was run by TCRdb on the reads, yielding one entry per CDR3 protein. Among some 170,000 distinct CDR3 sequences, 17% were seen once, and the ten largest hold approximately 25%. The sequence was collected from a human donor in good health (CMV status not recorded). Some clones in this sample may be carry-over from other donors' samples. The sequenced sample was CD8+ T cells from PBMCs. The chain links TRBV7-6 to TRBJ1-1; no definite D call. This chain's CDR3 is CASSFHKNTEAFF. The CDR3 region has the DNA TGTGCCAGCAGTTTTCACAAGAACACTGAAGCTTTCTTT.